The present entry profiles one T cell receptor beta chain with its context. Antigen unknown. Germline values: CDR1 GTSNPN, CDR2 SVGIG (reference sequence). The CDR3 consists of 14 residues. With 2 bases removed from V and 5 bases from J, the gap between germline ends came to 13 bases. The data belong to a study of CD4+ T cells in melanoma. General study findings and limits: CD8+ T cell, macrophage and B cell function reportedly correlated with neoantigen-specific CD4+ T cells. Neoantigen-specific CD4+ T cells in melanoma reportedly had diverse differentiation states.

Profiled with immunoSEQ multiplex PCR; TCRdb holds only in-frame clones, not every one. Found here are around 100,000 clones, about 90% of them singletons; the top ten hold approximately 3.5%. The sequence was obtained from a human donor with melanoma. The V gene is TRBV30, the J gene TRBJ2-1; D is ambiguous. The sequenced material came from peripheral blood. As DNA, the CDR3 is TGTGCCTGGAGTAGGAACCGCCCCAACAATGAGCAGTTCTTC. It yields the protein CAWSRNRPNNEQFF.